These 20 T cell receptor beta chains originate from one sample sequenced in a study of vaccination and CD4 T cells after COVID-19. Treatment denoted: roughly 10-day PBMC culture with coronavirus spike peptide pools or control peptides (ViraFEST assay). The unexposed donor provided CD4+ T cells, which were taken before the COVID-19 pandemic (2011-2018). The Oncomine TCR Beta short-read assay generated sequence data from the DNA of cultured CD4+ T cells. Genomic DNA from cultured CD4+ T cells was extracted. TCRdb analysed the PCR reads with MiXCR anew, one entry per CDR3 protein. The table has 6,900 or so distinct CDR3 sequences, 30% to 45% seen once. The antigens these receptors bind are not known. Sequencing input: CD4+ T cells from blood, cultured in vitro. The receptors come from a human donor in good health.

This chain connects TRBV28 to TRBJ1-2; D is perhaps TRBD1 (6 bases). Germline V lookup: CDR1 MDHEN, CDR2 SYDVKM. This CDR3 comprises 18 residues. The V gene lost 1 base and the J gene lost 4 bases, with 22 bases spanning the gap. CDR3 nucleotide sequence: TGTGCCAGCAGTTTATCAACAGGGATCCAGTACCCTTCCTATGGCTACACCTTC. Protein: CASSLSTGIQYPSYGYTF.

The V gene is TRBV2, the J gene TRBJ1-2; D gene ambiguous. The CDR3 loop spans 12 amino acids. The V and J ends lost 6 bases and 7 bases respectively, with 12 bases between them. Per germline, CDR1 SNHLY and CDR2 FYNNEI. Written as DNA, the CDR3 is TGTGCCAGCAGCCTAGAGAAGGGTGGCTACACCTTC. Its translation: CASSLEKGGYTF.

V is TRBV5-1 and J is TRBJ1-1; D not resolved. This CDR3 is built from 13 residues. The ends were cut back, 0 bases at V and 3 bases at J, with 6 bases in the middle. Looked up from germline, CDR1 is SGHRS and CDR2 is YFSETQ. The CDR3 spells CASSLETYTEAFF. The CDR3 nucleotides are TGCGCCAGCAGCTTGGAGACTTACACTGAAGCTTTCTTT.

The rearrangement links TRBV30 to TRBJ1-5; D is unclear. Germline CDR1 and CDR2: GTSNPN and SVGIG (reference sequence). V lost 3 bases and J lost 3, with 15 bases in between. This CDR3 is built from 15 residues. The CDR3 loop reads CAWSWSGSVNQPQHF. In nucleotides, the CDR3 is TGTGCCTGGAGCTGGTCAGGAAGTGTCAATCAGCCCCAGCATTTT.

This chain uses TRBV12-3 or TRBV12-4 with TRBJ2-5; 13 nucleotides agree with TRBD2. With V trimmed by 5 bases and J by 5 bases, 17 bases remained unmatched. This CDR3 is 19 amino acids long. The CDR3 here is CASSPAPLTSGRRIETQYF. For the CDR3, the DNA is TGTGCCAGCAGTCCGGCTCCCCTGACTAGCGGGAGGCGTATCGAGACCCAGTACTTC.

In its sample, this clonotype was seen a few times. The chain employs TRBV20-1 and TRBJ2-7, with 10 nucleotides matching TRBD2. Germline V gene data show CDR1 as DFQATT and CDR2 as SNEGSKA (reference sequence). Germline trimming cut 2 bases from V and 0 bases from J; bases unmatched to any gene: 7. The length of the CDR3 is 16 residues. The CDR3 nucleotides read TGCAGTGCTAGAACTAGCGGGAACCAATTCTCCTACGAGCAGTACTTC. Its translation is CSARTSGNQFSYEQYF.

This clonotype was seen a single time. J is TRBJ2-7 and V is TRBV28, with 7 nucleotides matching TRBD2. The length of the CDR3 is 14 residues. Losses at the gene ends were 2 bases for V and 2 bases for J; bases not matched to a gene: 3. Germline CDR1 MDHEN, CDR2 SYDVKM. In nucleotides, the CDR3 is TGTGCCAGCAGTTTAGTTGGGGGGGCCTACGAGCAGTACTTC. Translation gives CASSLVGGAYEQYF.

This clonotype has a handful of counts. V usage is TRBV6-1 and J usage is TRBJ2-3; D is perhaps TRBD1 (6 bases). The germline V gene encodes CDR1 MNHNS and CDR2 SASEGT. The CDR3 covers 14 residues. With 6 bases removed from V and 5 bases from J, the gap between germline ends came to 15 bases. The CDR3 sequence is CASRLRGSGDTQYF. CDR3 DNA sequence: TGTGCCAGCAGACTCAGGGGATCAGGAGATACGCAGTATTTT.

This clonotype has only a few counts. The chain employs TRBV25-1 and TRBJ2-5; D is unclear. The germline V gene has CDR1 MGHDK and CDR2 SYGVNS. Trimming pared 7 bases from V and 5 bases from J, leaving 2 bases between. This CDR3 is built from 9 residues. CDR3 in DNA: TGTGCCAGCATGGAGACCCAGTACTTC. The encoded protein is CASMETQYF.

The rearrangement uses TRBV24-1 and TRBJ1-1; unclear D gene. V was pared by 1 base and J by 5 bases, with 10 bases between. The germline gives CDR1 KGHDR, CDR2 SFDVKD. The CDR3 runs 14 residues. The CDR3 bases are TGTGCCACCAGTGATTTTAGGGATGGTACTGAAGCTTTCTTT. Residues: CATSDFRDGTEAFF.

The chain is built from TRBV20-1 and TRBJ2-3; D perhaps matches TRBD2 (6 bases). CDR3 length: 17 residues. V was pared by 1 base and J by 0 bases, with 17 bases between. Germline lookup yields CDR1 DFQATT and CDR2 SNEGSKA (reference sequence). The CDR3 is CSARGEIPGSSTDTQYF. Here the CDR3 DNA reads TGCAGTGCTAGAGGCGAAATCCCCGGGAGTAGCACAGATACGCAGTATTTT.

CDR3 nucleotides: TGTGCCAGCAGTTACAGGGGCCGGGGCTACGAGCAGTACTTC. This codes for CASSYRGRGYEQYF. This chain joins TRBV6-5 and TRBJ2-7, with D perhaps given as TRBD1 or TRBD2 (5 bases each). The CDR3 extends over 14 amino acids. Deletions cut 2 bases from V and 3 bases from J, with 11 bases between. From germline, CDR1 is MNHEY and CDR2 SVGAGI.

A few counts support this clonotype. This rearrangement joins TRBV20-1 to TRBJ2-7; D not certain. The CDR3 length is 12 residues. Germline CDR1 and CDR2: DFQATT and SNEGSKA (reference sequence). The V end was cut by 0 bases, the J end by 3 bases, with 6 bases between. The CDR3 protein is CSARDSGYEQYF. The CDR3 DNA reads as TGCAGTGCTAGAGACTCAGGCTACGAGCAGTACTTC.

This clonotype was detected a few times. V gene TRBV24-1 combines with J gene TRBJ2-5; no clear D gene. The V end was cut by 5 bases, the J end by 5 bases, with 17 bases between. Per the germline V gene, CDR1 is KGHDR and CDR2 is SFDVKD. The CDR3 contains 15 residues. CDR3 DNA sequence: TGTGCCACCAGTGTATCCGGGCTTACCAGTGAGACCCAGTACTTC. This codes for CATSVSGLTSETQYF.

This clonotype has a handful of counts. CDR3 protein: CASGPWLAVGTDTQYF. CDR3 nucleotide sequence: TGTGCCAGCGGCCCTTGGCTAGCGGTCGGCACAGATACGCAGTATTTT. The J gene is TRBJ2-3, the V gene TRBV7-2, with TRBD2 matching over 7 bases. After removal of 8 bases from V and 1 base from J, the junction contained 12 bases not matched to a gene. Looked up from germline, CDR1 is SGHTA and CDR2 is FQGNSA. There are 16 residues in the CDR3.

This rearrangement joins TRBV6-1 to TRBJ2-1; 10 bases map to TRBD2. Trimming removed 5 bases from V and 6 bases from J; junction bases left unmatched: 7. The CDR3 has 15 residues. CDR1 MNHNS and CDR2 SASEGT come from the germline V gene. The CDR3 DNA reads as TGTGCCAGCAGTCCCCCCGGGACTAGCGTCAATGAGCAGTTCTTC. Translating it yields CASSPPGTSVNEQFF.

Relative to its sample, this clonotype is medium-sized. V and J are TRBV20-1 and TRBJ1-5; TRBD1 aligns across 8 bases. The CDR3 runs 14 residues. V lost 7 bases and J lost 2; bases outside the gene matches: 7. Germline V lookup: CDR1 DFQATT, CDR2 SNEGSKA (reference sequence). The chain's CDR3 is CSGHGQGGNQPQHF. The CDR3 coding sequence is TGCAGTGGCCATGGACAGGGCGGCAATCAGCCCCAGCATTTT.

The gene calls are TRBV7-9 and TRBJ1-1; 10 nucleotides match TRBD1. This CDR3 contains 16 residues. The V gene end was trimmed by 5 bases and the J gene end by 1 base; junction bases not matched to a gene: 7. Germline V gene data show CDR1 as SEHNR and CDR2 as FQNEAQ (reference sequence). In nucleotides, the CDR3 is TGTGCCAGCAGCACAACGGGACAGGGGTGGAACACTGAAGCTTTCTTT. Translation: CASSTTGQGWNTEAFF.

The CDR3 region has the DNA TGCGCCAGCAGCCAAGAAGGGGACCAGCCCCAGCATTTT. Protein product: CASSQEGDQPQHF. The chain is built from TRBV4-3 and TRBJ1-5; tentatively, D is TRBD1 (5 bases). The V end was cut by 0 bases, the J end by 7 bases, with 7 bases between. CDR1 and CDR2 (germline): LGHNA, YSLEER. The CDR3 sequence is 13 residues long.

This chain connects TRBV5-1 to TRBJ1-2, with a weak D call TRBD1 (6 bases). Germline V gene sequence: CDR1 SGHRS, CDR2 YFSETQ. V was pared by 8 bases and J by 0 bases, with 14 bases between. CDR3 length: 14 amino acids. CDR3 sequence: CASRQDVTNYGYTF. For the CDR3, the DNA is TGCGCCAGTCGACAGGACGTAACTAACTATGGCTACACCTTC.